The 31 T cell receptor beta chains reported below all come from one sample, sequenced in a study of beta chain features in type 1 diabetes. Reverse transcribing all isolated RNA meant expressed TCRB transcripts were sequenced. Repertoires were generated with immunoSEQ multiplex PCR, while TCRdb's copy carries only in-frame clones and drops some. The sample carries fewer than 250,000 clones, around 10% recorded once. The sequencing sample was made of naive CD4+ T cells from blood. The receptors were sampled from a woman aged 18-29 years in good health.

The table lists this clone with a few counts. The chain couples TRBV14 to TRBJ2-7; a weak D match, TRBD2 (5 bases). The V end lost 3 bases, the J end lost 9 bases, and 12 bases lay between the germline ends. CDR1 SGHDN and CDR2 FVKESK come from the germline V gene. The CDR3 is 12 amino acids. This CDR3 is CASSHGRGGQYF. Written as DNA, the CDR3 is TGTGCCAGCAGCCATGGGAGAGGTGGGCAGTACTTC.

This clone was seen more than once but under ten times. This chain connects TRBV2 to TRBJ1-5; the D gene is possibly TRBD1 (6 bases). V was trimmed by 0 bases and J by 7 bases, leaving 22 bases between them. The CDR3 totals 18 residues. From germline, CDR1 is SNHLY and CDR2 FYNNEI. In nucleotides, the CDR3 is TGTGCCAGCAGTGAAGCGCCAGACCTTACAGGGATTGGACAGCCCCAGCATTTT. As protein: CASSEAPDLTGIGQPQHF.

The chain combines TRBV19 with TRBJ2-1; 9 bases are a match to TRBD2. This CDR3 region has 17 residues. Germline CDR1 is LNHDA and CDR2 is SQIVND (reference sequence). The V and J ends lost 4 bases and 0 bases, in that order; junction bases with no gene match: 7. DNA of the CDR3: TGTGCCAGTAGTAGGGTCCTAGCGGGAATCTCCTACAATGAGCAGTTCTTC. It is translated as CASSRVLAGISYNEQFF.

V is TRBV5-1 and J is TRBJ2-2; the match to TRBD1 covers 7 bases. This CDR3 is 16 amino acids long. With 1 base clipped from V and 0 bases from J, the junction kept 3 bases outside the gene matches. Germline CDR1 SGHRS, CDR2 YFSETQ. CDR3 nucleotide sequence: TGCGCCAGCAGCTTGTCCGGGACAGCGAACACCGGGGAGCTGTTTTTT. It codes for CASSLSGTANTGELFF.

In this sample, this clone turned up a few times. The V and J genes are TRBV13 and TRBJ1-1, with D possibly being TRBD1 (6 bases). Germline V gene sequence: CDR1 PRHDT, CDR2 FYEKMQ (reference sequence). This CDR3 has 17 residues. V shed 3 bases and J shed 0 bases, with 17 bases lying between them. CDR3 in DNA: TGTGCCAGCAGCTTTGCTGGGACAAGTACTATGAACACTGAAGCTTTCTTT. It encodes CASSFAGTSTMNTEAFF. Filled out from reference TRBV13 and TRBJ1-1, the complete variable domain reads AAGVIQSPRHLIKEKRETATLKCYPIPRHDTVYWYQQGPGQDPQFLISFYEKMQSDKGSIPDRFSAQQFSDYHSELNMSSLELGDSALYFCASSFAGTSTMNTEAFFGQGTRLTVV.

This clone turned up a few times. The chain uses TRBV29-1 and TRBJ2-1; 9 bases fit TRBD2. This CDR3 comprises 15 residues. V gave up 7 bases and J gave up 8 bases; unmatched junction bases: 15. Per the germline V gene, CDR1 is SQVTM and CDR2 is ANQGSEA. CDR3 DNA: TGCAGCGGAACTAGGCTAGCGGGACCCCCGGATGAGCAGTTCTTC. This encodes CSGTRLAGPPDEQFF.

This clone was counted a few times. CDR3 in amino acids: CASSLEGPGYGYTF. Here the CDR3 DNA reads TGCGCCAGCAGCTTGGAGGGTCCGGGGTATGGCTACACCTTC. The chain is built from TRBV5-1 and TRBJ1-2; D not resolved. Looked up from germline, CDR1 is SGHRS and CDR2 is YFSETQ. V was trimmed by 0 bases and J by 5 bases, leaving 11 bases between them. The length of the CDR3 is 14 residues.

This rearrangement joins TRBV9 to TRBJ2-1, with D possibly TRBD2 on 5 matching bases. This CDR3 is built from 16 residues. The V end was cut by 3 bases, the J end by 7 bases, with 20 bases between. The germline V gene has CDR1 SGDLS and CDR2 YYNGEE. The CDR3 loop reads CASSGVLPRDGNEQFF. In nucleotides, the CDR3 is TGTGCCAGCAGCGGAGTACTACCTCGGGATGGTAATGAGCAGTTCTTC.

V gene TRBV7-2 combines with J gene TRBJ2-5, with 10 nucleotides matching TRBD1. The V gene's germline CDR1 is SGHTA and CDR2 FQGNSA. The CDR3 has 15 residues. Trimming removed 5 bases from V and 0 bases from J; junction bases left unmatched: 3. As DNA, the CDR3 is TGTGCCAGCAGCACGGGACAGGGGTACCAAGAGACCCAGTACTTC. Protein: CASSTGQGYQETQYF.

V is TRBV15 and J is TRBJ2-7, with 13 bases matching TRBD2. The CDR3 runs to 21 residues. Germline V lookup: CDR1 LNHNV, CDR2 YYDKDF (reference sequence). The V and J ends lost 1 base and 3 bases, in that order; junction bases with no gene match: 18. In DNA form, the CDR3 reads TGTGCCACCAGCAGAGGACTAGCGGGAGGATCCCACCCCGTCCCCTTCTACGAGCAGTACTTC. Amino acids: CATSRGLAGGSHPVPFYEQYF.

The chain couples TRBV30 to TRBJ1-5; D ambiguous. This CDR3 has 15 amino acids. Germline CDR1 reads GTSNPN; CDR2 reads SVGIG (reference sequence). The V gene lost 1 base and the J gene lost 2 bases, with 12 bases spanning the gap. CDR3 residues: CAWSDGSRGNQPQHF. The CDR3 nucleotides are TGTGCCTGGAGTGACGGATCGAGGGGCAATCAGCCCCAGCATTTT.

This clone was counted a few times. This chain connects TRBV5-1 to TRBJ1-2, with D possibly matching TRBD1 (6 bases). V lost 0 bases and J 8 bases, leaving 17 bases between the germline ends. The CDR3 has 15 amino acids. Germline V lookup: CDR1 SGHRS, CDR2 YFSETQ. The CDR3: CASSLEGRGLRGYTF. DNA of the CDR3: TGCGCCAGCAGCTTGGAAGGCAGGGGTCTGCGGGGCTACACCTTC.

This clone was seen a handful of times. The genes are TRBV11-2 and TRBJ1-6; 11 bases are a match to TRBD1. CDR1 and CDR2 (germline): SGHAT, FQNNGV. J was trimmed by 13 bases and V by 5 bases; bases with no gene match: 10. This CDR3 region has 15 residues. The CDR3 DNA reads TGTGCCAGCAGCCGGACAGGGGGCCCCGTTGGTCCCCTCCACTTT. Translating gives CASSRTGGPVGPLHF.

This clone appeared a single time. V is TRBV18 and J is TRBJ2-1; 7 bases match TRBD1. Germline V gene sequence: CDR1 KGHSH, CDR2 LQKENI. The CDR3 is 21 amino acids. V lost 4 bases and J lost 0; bases outside the gene matches: 21. The CDR3 here is CASSRRVGRDRVTSSYNEQFF. The CDR3 DNA reads as TGTGCCAGCTCACGAAGAGTCGGCCGGGACAGAGTAACGAGCTCCTACAATGAGCAGTTCTTC.

This clone was counted a few times. The chain combines TRBV27 with TRBJ2-5; TRBD2 matches at 10 bases. Germline lookup yields CDR1 MNHEY and CDR2 SMNVEV (reference sequence). The V and J ends lost 5 bases and 1 base, in that order; junction bases with no gene match: 4. CDR3 length: 15 residues. The CDR3 sequence is CASSRTSGAQETQYF. The CDR3 DNA reads as TGTGCCAGCAGTCGAACTAGCGGGGCCCAAGAGACCCAGTACTTC.

The V call is TRBV18, the J call TRBJ2-7; D is unresolved. Trimming shortened V by 4 bases and J by 3 bases, and 7 bases separated the two germline ends. The CDR3 is 12 residues long. CDR1 KGHSH and CDR2 LQKENI come from the germline V gene. The CDR3 here is CASSLSYYEQYF. The CDR3 coding sequence is TGTGCCAGCTCACTGTCCTACTACGAGCAGTACTTC.

This clone has only a few counts. The V gene is TRBV5-1, the J gene TRBJ2-2; D gene unclear. V was clipped by 4 bases and J by 3 bases, with 7 bases between them. The CDR3 extends over 13 amino acids. Looked up from germline, CDR1 is SGHRS and CDR2 is YFSETQ. Here the CDR3 reads CASSPVDTGELFF. CDR3 DNA: TGCGCCAGCAGCCCGGTAGACACCGGGGAGCTGTTTTTT.

This sequence joins TRBV5-1 and TRBJ2-7, with D tentatively TRBD1 (5 bases). V was pared by 0 bases and J by 2 bases, with 9 bases between. This CDR3 is built from 14 residues. Germline-derived CDR1 and CDR2 are SGHRS and YFSETQ. The CDR3 nucleotides read TGCGCCAGCAGCTTGGCAGGGCATCCCTACGAGCAGTACTTC. This encodes CASSLAGHPYEQYF. The full variable domain, in which reference TRBV5-1 and TRBJ2-7 provide the parts outside the CDR3, is KAGVTQTPRYLIKTRGQQVTLSCSPISGHRSVSWYQQTPGQGLQFLFEYFSETQRNKGNFPGRFSGRQFSNSRSEMNVSTLELGDSALYLCASSLAGHPYEQYFGPGTRLTVT.

There are many counts of this clone. J is TRBJ2-7 and V is TRBV7-9; D perhaps matches TRBD2 (5 bases). V lost 3 bases and J lost 0, with 9 bases in between. Germline V lookup: CDR1 SEHNR, CDR2 FQNEAQ (reference sequence). The CDR3 contains 14 residues. Here the CDR3 DNA reads TGTGCCAGCAGCTTGGACGGGAACTCCTACGAGCAGTACTTC. This translates into CASSLDGNSYEQYF.

The J gene is TRBJ1-5, the V gene TRBV7-2; 7 nucleotides match TRBD1. Germline CDR1 is SGHTA and CDR2 is FQGNSA. The CDR3 is made up of 17 amino acids. V dropped 2 bases and J dropped 1; count of bases not matched to a gene: 8. The CDR3 DNA is TGTGCCAGCAGCTTAAGGATCCAACAGGGGAGCAATCAGCCCCAGCATTTT. Translated, it gives CASSLRIQQGSNQPQHF.

V is TRBV6-4 and J is TRBJ2-1, with D possibly being TRBD1 (6 bases). The CDR3 length is 14 residues. The ends were cut back, 8 bases at V and 7 bases at J, with 18 bases in the middle. Germline V gene sequence: CDR1 MRHNA, CDR2 SNTAGT. The CDR3 region has the DNA TGTGCCAGCGAGGCGGAGTGGGGGCAGAATGAGCAGTTCTTC. This codes for CASEAEWGQNEQFF.

This chain links TRBV7-8 with TRBJ1-4; D gene unclear. V lost 1 base and J lost 8, with 14 bases in between. Germline CDR1 is SGHVS and CDR2 is FQNEAQ. The CDR3 has 15 amino acids. CDR3 bases: TGTGCCAGCAGCTTAGTCCCGGCGGTCGGGGAAAAACTGTTTTTT. It encodes CASSLVPAVGEKLFF.

This clone has at least ten counts. The chain combines TRBV19 with TRBJ2-1, with a tentative D call TRBD1 (5 bases). Trimming shortened V by 7 bases and J by 10 bases, and 11 bases separated the two germline ends. From germline, CDR1 is LNHDA and CDR2 SQIVND (reference sequence). The length of the CDR3 is 11 residues. As DNA, the CDR3 is TGTGCCAGTACCAAGGACACCGAGCAGTTCTTC. Translating it yields CASTKDTEQFF.

The rearrangement uses TRBV4-1 and TRBJ2-7; no firm D call. There are 14 residues in the CDR3. The ends were cut back, 4 bases at V and 2 bases at J, with 12 bases in the middle. Germline values: CDR1 MGHRA, CDR2 YSYEKL. This CDR3 reads CASSLGAVTYEQYF. CDR3 coding DNA: TGCGCCAGCAGCCTGGGCGCAGTTACCTACGAGCAGTACTTC.

This clone occurred a few times. The chain employs TRBV7-8 and TRBJ2-3, with 7 nucleotides matching TRBD2. V lost 5 bases and J lost 4; bases outside the gene matches: 0. CDR3 length: 12 residues. CDR1 and CDR2 (germline): SGHVS, FQNEAQ. CDR3 sequence (DNA): TGTGCCAGCAGCGGGGGGGCAGATACGCAGTATTTT. Its translation is CASSGGADTQYF.

This clone has more than one count but fewer than ten. The chain has TRBV4-1 and TRBJ1-5, with D perhaps matching TRBD1 (6 bases). Germline V gives CDR1 MGHRA, CDR2 YSYEKL. The CDR3 runs to 15 residues. The germline V and J ends were trimmed by 0 bases and 5 bases, with 11 bases remaining between them. This CDR3 reads CASSQEQGPDQPQHF. The CDR3 region has the DNA TGCGCCAGCAGCCAAGAGCAGGGGCCGGATCAGCCCCAGCATTTT.

The CDR3 spells CASSYADSWNTEAFF. In nucleotides, the CDR3 is TGTGCCAGCAGCTACGCCGACAGCTGGAACACTGAAGCTTTCTTT. This chain connects TRBV11-2 to TRBJ1-1; the D gene is possibly TRBD1 (5 bases). V dropped 4 bases and J dropped 1 base, with 13 bases sitting between them. The CDR3 consists of 15 residues. Germline CDR1 is SGHAT and CDR2 is FQNNGV.

The rearrangement joins TRBV5-5 to TRBJ1-1; D possibly corresponds to TRBD1 (5 bases). CDR1 is SGHKS, CDR2 YYEKEE, per germline (reference sequence). The V gene lost 0 bases and the J gene lost 1 base, with 13 bases spanning the gap. The CDR3 runs 16 residues. The CDR3 sequence is CASSLGVAGPNTEAFF. The CDR3 coding sequence is TGTGCCAGCAGCTTGGGGGTGGCAGGGCCGAACACTGAAGCTTTCTTT.

The CDR3 region has the DNA TGTGCCAGCAGCAAGGCCCCTGGTCCGGGTGGGTACTATGGCTACACCTTC. It encodes CASSKAPGPGGYYGYTF. J is TRBJ1-2 and V is TRBV21-1. TRBV21-1 has pseudogene status. CDR3 size: 17 residues.

This clone turned up a few times. The chain is built from TRBV13 and TRBJ2-1; possibly TRBD1 for D (5 bases). The ends were cut back, 5 bases at V and 8 bases at J, with 28 bases in the middle. The CDR3 runs to 18 residues. In germline, CDR1 is PRHDT, CDR2 FYEKMQ (reference sequence). CDR3 coding DNA: TGTGCCAGCAGCCCCTCTCCAATCGGACCCCAGGGAAGAGATGAGCAGTTCTTC. Protein: CASSPSPIGPQGRDEQFF.

The genes are TRBV21-1 and TRBJ1-5. TRBV21-1 is a pseudogene segment. This CDR3 is 13 amino acids long. This CDR3 is CASSERKHQPQHF. The CDR3 DNA reads as TGTGCCAGCAGCGAGAGGAAACATCAGCCCCAGCATTTT.